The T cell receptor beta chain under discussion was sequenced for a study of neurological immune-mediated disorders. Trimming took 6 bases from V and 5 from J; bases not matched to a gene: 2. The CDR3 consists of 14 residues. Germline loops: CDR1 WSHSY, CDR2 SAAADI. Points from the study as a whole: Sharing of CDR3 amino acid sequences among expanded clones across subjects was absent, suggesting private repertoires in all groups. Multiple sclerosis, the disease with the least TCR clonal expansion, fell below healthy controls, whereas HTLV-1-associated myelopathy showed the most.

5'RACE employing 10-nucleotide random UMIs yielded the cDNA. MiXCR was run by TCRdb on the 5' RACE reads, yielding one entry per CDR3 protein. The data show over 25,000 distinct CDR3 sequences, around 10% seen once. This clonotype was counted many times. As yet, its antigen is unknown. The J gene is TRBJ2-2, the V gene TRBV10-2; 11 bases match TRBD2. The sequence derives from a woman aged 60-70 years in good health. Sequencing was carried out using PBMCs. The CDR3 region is CASRLAGETGELFF. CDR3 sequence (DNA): TGCGCCAGCAGACTAGCGGGAGAGACCGGGGAGCTGTTTTTT.